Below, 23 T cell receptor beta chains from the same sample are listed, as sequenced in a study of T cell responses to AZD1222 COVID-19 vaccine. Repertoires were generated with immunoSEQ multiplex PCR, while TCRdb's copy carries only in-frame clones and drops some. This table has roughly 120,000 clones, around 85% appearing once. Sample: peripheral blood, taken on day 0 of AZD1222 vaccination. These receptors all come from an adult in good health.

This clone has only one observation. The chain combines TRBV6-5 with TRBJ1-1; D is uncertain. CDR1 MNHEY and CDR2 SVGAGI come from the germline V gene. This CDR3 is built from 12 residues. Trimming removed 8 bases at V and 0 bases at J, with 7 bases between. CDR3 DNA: TGTGCCAGCCGCGGACTGAACACTGAAGCTTTCTTT. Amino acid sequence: CASRGLNTEAFF.

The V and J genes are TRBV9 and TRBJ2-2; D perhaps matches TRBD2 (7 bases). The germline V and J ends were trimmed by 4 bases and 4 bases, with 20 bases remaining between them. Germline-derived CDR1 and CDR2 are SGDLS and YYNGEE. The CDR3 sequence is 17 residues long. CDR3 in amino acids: CASSPGWGGSGTGELFF. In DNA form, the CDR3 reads TGTGCCAGCAGCCCCGGCTGGGGGGGCTCAGGCACCGGGGAGCTGTTTTTT.

Here the CDR3 DNA reads TGCGCCAGCAGCCAACCCCTTGAGGGGCGGACCGGGGAGCTGTTTTTT. As protein: CASSQPLEGRTGELFF. The chain uses TRBV4-1 and TRBJ2-2, with D perhaps assigned TRBD1 or TRBD2 (5 bases each). The CDR3 extends over 16 amino acids. Between the trimmed V and J ends, which lost 2 bases and 5 bases, there was a span of 15 bases. Germline V lookup: CDR1 MGHRA, CDR2 YSYEKL.

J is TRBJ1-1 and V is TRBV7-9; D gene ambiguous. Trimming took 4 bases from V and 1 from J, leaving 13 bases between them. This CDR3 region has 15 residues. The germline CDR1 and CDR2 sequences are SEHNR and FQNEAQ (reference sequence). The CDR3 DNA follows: TGTGCCAGCAGCTCCTACAGTGCGGCGAACACTGAAGCTTTCTTT. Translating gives CASSSYSAANTEAFF.

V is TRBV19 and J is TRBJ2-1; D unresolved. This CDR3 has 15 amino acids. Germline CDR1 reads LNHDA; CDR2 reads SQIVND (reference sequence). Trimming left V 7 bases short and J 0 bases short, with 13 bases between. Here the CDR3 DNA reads TGTGCCAGTAATCCAGGTGACACCTCCTACAATGAGCAGTTCTTC. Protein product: CASNPGDTSYNEQFF.

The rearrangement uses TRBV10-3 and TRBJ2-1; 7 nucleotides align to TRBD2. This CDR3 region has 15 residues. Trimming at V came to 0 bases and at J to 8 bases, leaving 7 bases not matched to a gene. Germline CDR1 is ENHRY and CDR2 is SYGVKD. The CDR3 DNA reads TGTGCCATCAGTGAGTCCCAGCGGGAACTTCATGAGCAGTTCTTC. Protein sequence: CAISESQRELHEQFF.

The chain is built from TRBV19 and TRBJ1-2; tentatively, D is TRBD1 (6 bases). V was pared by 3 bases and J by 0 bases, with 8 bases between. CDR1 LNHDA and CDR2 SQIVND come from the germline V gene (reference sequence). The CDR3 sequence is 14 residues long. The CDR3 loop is CASSINRANYGYTF. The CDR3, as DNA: TGTGCCAGTAGTATTAACAGGGCTAACTATGGCTACACCTTC.

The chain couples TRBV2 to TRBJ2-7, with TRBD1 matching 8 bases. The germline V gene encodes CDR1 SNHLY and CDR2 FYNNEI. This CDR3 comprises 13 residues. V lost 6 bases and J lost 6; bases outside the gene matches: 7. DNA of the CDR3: TGTGCCAGCAGCGGACAGGGTATGGGCGAGCAGTACTTC. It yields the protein CASSGQGMGEQYF.

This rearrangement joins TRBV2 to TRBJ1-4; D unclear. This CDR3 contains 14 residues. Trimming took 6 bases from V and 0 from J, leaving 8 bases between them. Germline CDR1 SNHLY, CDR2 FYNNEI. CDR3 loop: CASRRETTNEKLFF. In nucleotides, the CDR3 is TGTGCCAGCAGGAGGGAAACAACTAATGAAAAACTGTTTTTT.

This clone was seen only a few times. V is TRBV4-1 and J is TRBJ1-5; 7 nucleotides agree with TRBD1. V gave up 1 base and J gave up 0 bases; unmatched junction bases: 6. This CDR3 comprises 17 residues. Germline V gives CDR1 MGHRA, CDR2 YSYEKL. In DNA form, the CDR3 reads TGCGCCAGCAGCCAAGTCGGGACAGATTTTAGCAATCAGCCCCAGCATTTT. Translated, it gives CASSQVGTDFSNQPQHF.

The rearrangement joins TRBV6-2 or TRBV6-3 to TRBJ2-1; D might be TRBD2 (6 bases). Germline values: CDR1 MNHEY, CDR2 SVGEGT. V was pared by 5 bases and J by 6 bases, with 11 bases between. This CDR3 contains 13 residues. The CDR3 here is CASSTVGGNEQFF. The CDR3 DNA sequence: TGTGCCAGCAGTACTGTGGGGGGCAATGAGCAGTTCTTC.

The CDR3 is CASSYLAGGGNTQYF. CDR3 coding DNA: TGTGCCAGCAGTTACCTAGCGGGAGGGGGAAATACGCAGTATTTT. This rearrangement joins TRBV6-2 or TRBV6-3 to TRBJ2-3; 12 nucleotides match TRBD2. The CDR3 length is 15 residues. After removal of 2 bases from V and 7 bases from J, the junction contained 4 bases not matched to a gene. Germline CDR1 MNHEY, CDR2 SVGEGT.

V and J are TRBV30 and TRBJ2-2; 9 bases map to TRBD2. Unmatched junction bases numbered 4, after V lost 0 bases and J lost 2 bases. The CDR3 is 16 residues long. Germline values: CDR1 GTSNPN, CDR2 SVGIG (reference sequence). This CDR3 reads CAWSVPGLANTGELFF. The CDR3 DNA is TGTGCCTGGAGTGTACCGGGACTAGCTAACACCGGGGAGCTGTTTTTT.

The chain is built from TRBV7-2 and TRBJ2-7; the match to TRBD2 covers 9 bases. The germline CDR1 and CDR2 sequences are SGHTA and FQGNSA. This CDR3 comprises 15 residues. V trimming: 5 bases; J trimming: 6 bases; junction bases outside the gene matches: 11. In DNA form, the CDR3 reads TGTGCCAGCAGCCGGCTAGCGGGGTACGCTCCCGAGCAGTACTTC. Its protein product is CASSRLAGYAPEQYF.

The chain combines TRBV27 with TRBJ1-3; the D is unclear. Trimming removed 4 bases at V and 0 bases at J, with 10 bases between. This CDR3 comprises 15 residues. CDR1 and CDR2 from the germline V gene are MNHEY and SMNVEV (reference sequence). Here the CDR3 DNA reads TGTGCCAGCAGTTCCAAACAGCACTCTGGAAACACCATATATTTT. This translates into CASSSKQHSGNTIYF.

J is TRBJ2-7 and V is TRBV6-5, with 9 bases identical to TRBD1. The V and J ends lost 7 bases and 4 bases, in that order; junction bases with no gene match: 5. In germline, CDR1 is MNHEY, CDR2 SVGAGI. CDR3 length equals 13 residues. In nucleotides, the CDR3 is TGTGCCAGCACTAAAGGACAGGGGTACGAGCAGTACTTC. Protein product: CASTKGQGYEQYF.

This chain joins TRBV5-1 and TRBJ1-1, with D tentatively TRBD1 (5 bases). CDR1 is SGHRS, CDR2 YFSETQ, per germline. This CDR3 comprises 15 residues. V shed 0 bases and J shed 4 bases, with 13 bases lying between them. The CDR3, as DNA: TGCGCCAGCAGCTTGGTAGTTCAGGGTGGCACTGAAGCTTTCTTT. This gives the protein CASSLVVQGGTEAFF.

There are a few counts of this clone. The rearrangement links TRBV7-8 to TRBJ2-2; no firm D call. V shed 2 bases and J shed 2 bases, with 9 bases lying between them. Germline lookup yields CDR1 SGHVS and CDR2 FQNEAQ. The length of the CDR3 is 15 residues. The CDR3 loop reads CASSLWSGNTGELFF. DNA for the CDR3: TGTGCCAGCAGCTTATGGTCCGGTAACACCGGGGAGCTGTTTTTT.

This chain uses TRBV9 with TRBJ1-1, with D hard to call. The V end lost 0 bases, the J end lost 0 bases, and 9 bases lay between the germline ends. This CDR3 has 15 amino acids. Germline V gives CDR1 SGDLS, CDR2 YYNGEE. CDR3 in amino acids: CASSVGAELNTEAFF. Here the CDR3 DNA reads TGTGCCAGCAGCGTAGGGGCAGAGTTGAACACTGAAGCTTTCTTT.

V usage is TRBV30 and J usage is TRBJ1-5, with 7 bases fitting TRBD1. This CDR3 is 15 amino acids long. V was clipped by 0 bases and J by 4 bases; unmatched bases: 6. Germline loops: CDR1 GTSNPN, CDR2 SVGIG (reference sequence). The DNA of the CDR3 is TGTGCCTGGAGTGTCGGGGCAGGGGGGAATCAGCCCCAGCATTTT. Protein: CAWSVGAGGNQPQHF.

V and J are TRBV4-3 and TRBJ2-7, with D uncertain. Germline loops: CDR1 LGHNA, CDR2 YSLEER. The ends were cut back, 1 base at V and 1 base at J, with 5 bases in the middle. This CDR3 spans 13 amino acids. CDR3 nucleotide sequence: TGCGCCAGCAGCCAAGCGCAGTCCTACGAGCAGTACTTC. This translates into CASSQAQSYEQYF.

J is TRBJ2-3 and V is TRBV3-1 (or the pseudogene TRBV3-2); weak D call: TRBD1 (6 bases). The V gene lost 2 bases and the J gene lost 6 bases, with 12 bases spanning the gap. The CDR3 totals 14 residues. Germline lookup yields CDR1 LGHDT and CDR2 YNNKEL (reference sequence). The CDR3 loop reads CASSQNDRLDTQYF. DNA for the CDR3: TGTGCCAGCAGCCAAAATGACAGGCTCGATACGCAGTATTTT.

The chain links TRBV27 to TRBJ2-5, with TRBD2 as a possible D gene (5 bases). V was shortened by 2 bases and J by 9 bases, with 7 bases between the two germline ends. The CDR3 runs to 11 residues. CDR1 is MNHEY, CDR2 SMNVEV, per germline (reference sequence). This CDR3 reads CASSLGRAQYF. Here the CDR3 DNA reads TGTGCCAGCAGTTTAGGGCGGGCCCAGTACTTC.